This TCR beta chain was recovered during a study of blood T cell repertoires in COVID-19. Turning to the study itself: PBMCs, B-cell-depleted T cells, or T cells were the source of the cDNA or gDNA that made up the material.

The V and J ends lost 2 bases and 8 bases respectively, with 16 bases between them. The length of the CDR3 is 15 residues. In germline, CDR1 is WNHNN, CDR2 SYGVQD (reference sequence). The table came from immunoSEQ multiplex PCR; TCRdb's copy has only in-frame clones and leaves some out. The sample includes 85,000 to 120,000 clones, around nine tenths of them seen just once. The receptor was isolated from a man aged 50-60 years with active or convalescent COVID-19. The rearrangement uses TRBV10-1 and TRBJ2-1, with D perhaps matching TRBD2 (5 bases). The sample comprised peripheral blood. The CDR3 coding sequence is TGCGCCAGCAGTGAGACTAGTTTGGGGTTGGATGAGCAGTTCTTC. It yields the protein CASSETSLGLDEQFF.